These 23 T cell receptor beta chains share one sample of origin, sequenced in a study of T cell responses to AZD1222 COVID-19 vaccine. Sequencing used immunoSEQ multiplex PCR; TCRdb keeps in-frame clones, though not all of them. In the table there are 45,000 to 50,000 clones, approximately 89% of which are singletons. This material consisted of peripheral blood, taken 28 days after the second AZD1222 dose. All receptors come from an adult who received the AZD1222 COVID-19 vaccine.

The chain combines TRBV6-5 with TRBJ1-5; D might be TRBD1 (6 bases). Trimming shortened V by 6 bases and J by 6 bases, and 15 bases separated the two germline ends. Germline CDR1 is MNHEY and CDR2 is SVGAGI. This CDR3 is built from 14 residues. The CDR3 is CASSLGQMGQPQHF. As DNA, the CDR3 is TGTGCCAGCAGCCTCGGACAGATGGGTCAGCCCCAGCATTTT.

The chain is built from TRBV2 and TRBJ2-3, with a weak D call TRBD2 (6 bases). Per the germline V gene, CDR1 is SNHLY and CDR2 is FYNNEI. This CDR3 is built from 15 residues. Trimming removed 6 bases at V and 2 bases at J, with 15 bases between. For the CDR3, the DNA is TGTGCCAGCAGGGCCGGGACTGGTTACACAGATACGCAGTATTTT. This gives the protein CASRAGTGYTDTQYF.

This chain joins TRBV28 and TRBJ1-2; D is unclear. Looked up from germline, CDR1 is MDHEN and CDR2 is SYDVKM. Trimming left V 3 bases short and J 7 bases short, with 9 bases between. This CDR3 has 12 residues. Here the CDR3 DNA reads TGTGCCAGCAGTTTTCAGGACGCTGGCTACACCTTC. Protein product: CASSFQDAGYTF.

The J gene is TRBJ1-3, the V gene TRBV6-5; D gene ambiguous. The CDR3 runs to 16 residues. V lost 2 bases and J 4 bases, leaving 15 bases between the germline ends. The germline gives CDR1 MNHEY, CDR2 SVGAGI. The CDR3, as DNA: TGTGCCAGCAGTTACCCCCACAATCGGATCGGAAACACCATATATTTT. Residues: CASSYPHNRIGNTIYF.

The V and J genes are TRBV7-2 and TRBJ2-1; 8 positions agree with TRBD2. The germline V gene encodes CDR1 SGHTA and CDR2 FQGNSA. The V and J ends lost 5 bases and 16 bases, in that order; junction bases with no gene match: 7. There are 11 residues in the CDR3. CDR3 in amino acids: CASSPAGEFFF. The CDR3 DNA reads TGTGCCAGCAGCCCAGCGGGAGAGTTCTTCTTC.

This clone was observed a single time. The CDR3 DNA follows: TGTGCCAGCAGCCCGACCCAAGAGACCCAGTACTTC. It codes for CASSPTQETQYF. The chain combines TRBV7-8 with TRBJ2-5; D ambiguous. Deletions cut 5 bases from V and 1 base from J, with 5 bases between. This CDR3 has 12 residues. Germline assignment: CDR1 SGHVS and CDR2 FQNEAQ.

V usage is TRBV9 and J usage is TRBJ1-2; no clear D. Per the germline V gene, CDR1 is SGDLS and CDR2 is YYNGEE. Trimming shortened V by 3 bases and J by 7 bases, and 13 bases separated the two germline ends. The CDR3 contains 13 residues. CDR3 sequence (DNA): TGTGCCAGCAGCGGAGGCCCGACGGTTGGCTACACCTTC. Translation: CASSGGPTVGYTF.

J is TRBJ2-3 and V is TRBV13, with 8 bases matching TRBD1. The CDR3 covers 15 residues. V lost 4 bases to trimming and J lost 3 bases; unmatched junction nucleotides: 6. CDR1 and CDR2 (germline): PRHDT, FYEKMQ (reference sequence). This CDR3 is CASSSTGERTDTQYF. The CDR3 DNA reads TGTGCCAGCAGCTCGACAGGGGAGCGGACAGATACGCAGTATTTT.

The V call is TRBV2, the J call TRBJ2-1; tentative D call: TRBD2 (5 bases). This CDR3 has 16 amino acids. Between the trimmed V and J ends, which lost 1 base and 3 bases, there was a span of 13 bases. The V gene's germline CDR1 is SNHLY and CDR2 FYNNEI. Written as DNA, the CDR3 is TGTGCCAGCAGTGAAGAGAGCGGATACCTCTACAATGAGCAGTTCTTC. Its translation: CASSEESGYLYNEQFF. The variable domain in full, with the rest retrieved from reference TRBV2 and TRBJ2-1, is EPEVTQTPSHQVTQMGQEVILRCVPISNHLYFYWYRQILGQKVEFLVSFYNNEISEKSEIFDDQFSVERPDGSNFTLKIRSTKLEDSAMYFCASSEESGYLYNEQFFGPGTRLTVL.

V gene TRBV4-2 combines with J gene TRBJ1-5; D remains unclear. V lost 0 bases and J 7 bases, leaving 7 bases between the germline ends. The CDR3 extends over 13 amino acids. CDR1 and CDR2 (germline): LGHNA, YNFKEQ. CDR3 region: CASSQEAGQPQHF. CDR3 sequence (DNA): TGTGCCAGCAGCCAAGAGGCAGGCCAGCCCCAGCATTTT.

This chain joins TRBV14 and TRBJ1-1; D not certain. CDR1 and CDR2 (germline): SGHDN, FVKESK. V was pared by 3 bases and J by 2 bases, with 7 bases between. The CDR3 length is 13 residues. The CDR3 is CASSHRFNTEAFF. CDR3 nucleotides: TGTGCCAGCAGCCACCGGTTCAACACTGAAGCTTTCTTT. The whole variable domain, remainder taken from reference TRBV14 and TRBJ1-1, is EAGVTQFPSHSVIEKGQTVTLRCDPISGHDNLYWYRRVMGKEIKFLLHFVKESKQDESGMPNNRFLAERTGGTYSTLKVQPAELEDSGVYFCASSHRFNTEAFFGQGTRLTVV.

V and J are TRBV21-1 and TRBJ1-5. TRBV21-1 is classified as a pseudogene. This CDR3 region has 16 residues. Here the CDR3 DNA reads TGTGCCAGCAGCAAAAACCCCTCGGCAGTCAATCAGCCCCAGCATTTT. Protein product: CASSKNPSAVNQPQHF.

The chain employs TRBV7-2 and TRBJ2-1; 13 bases agree with TRBD2. V lost 4 bases to trimming and J lost 4 bases; unmatched junction nucleotides: 10. This CDR3 has 18 residues. CDR1 is SGHTA, CDR2 FQGNSA, per germline. CDR3 coding DNA: TGTGCCAGCAGCTACCGGACTAGCGGGAGCCTTTCGTACAATGAGCAGTTCTTC. The encoded protein is CASSYRTSGSLSYNEQFF. Full variable domain (outside the CDR3, taken from reference TRBV7-2 and TRBJ2-1): GAGVSQSPSNKVTEKGKDVELRCDPISGHTALYWYRQSLGQGLEFLIYFQGNSAPDKSGLPSDRFSAERTGGSVSTLTIQRTQQEDSAVYLCASSYRTSGSLSYNEQFFGPGTRLTVL.

This chain joins TRBV6-5 and TRBJ1-2; D is uncertain. Trimming removed 5 bases at V and 3 bases at J, with 13 bases between. Germline values: CDR1 MNHEY, CDR2 SVGAGI. The CDR3 covers 14 residues. In nucleotides, the CDR3 is TGTGCCAGCAGTCTGACCCACAGAGACTATGGCTACACCTTC. Amino acids: CASSLTHRDYGYTF.

The V gene is TRBV7-8, the J gene TRBJ1-1; TRBD1 is a possible D gene (5 bases). V dropped 5 bases and J dropped 1 base, with 14 bases sitting between them. The CDR3 has 15 amino acids. Germline V CDR1 and CDR2: SGHVS, FQNEAQ. The CDR3 protein is CASSPGTVGNTEAFF. The CDR3 DNA is TGTGCCAGCAGCCCGGGGACCGTTGGGAACACTGAAGCTTTCTTT.

The gene calls are TRBV2 and TRBJ1-1; 9 positions match TRBD1. Losses at the gene ends were 7 bases for V and 7 bases for J; bases not matched to a gene: 7. The germline gives CDR1 SNHLY, CDR2 FYNNEI. This CDR3 has 13 amino acids. This CDR3 reads CASNDDRGNEAFF. For the CDR3, the DNA is TGTGCCAGCAACGACGACAGGGGGAATGAAGCTTTCTTT.

The genes are TRBV7-6 and TRBJ1-3; D is unclear. This CDR3 region has 16 residues. V was cut by 1 base and J by 2 bases, with 12 bases left in between. CDR1 and CDR2 from the germline V gene are SGHVS and FNYEAQ. The CDR3 DNA follows: TGTGCCAGCAGCTTAGTACCGCAGAATCCTGGAAACACCATATATTTT. Translated, it gives CASSLVPQNPGNTIYF.

This clone was seen a handful of times. V gene TRBV9 combines with J gene TRBJ1-2; 7 bases align to TRBD1. V was pared by 4 bases and J by 8 bases, with 20 bases of the junction left unmatched. The germline V gene encodes CDR1 SGDLS and CDR2 YYNGEE. This CDR3 is built from 17 residues. DNA for the CDR3: TGTGCCAGCAGCATAGGAGGTGGTGACAGGGACGTTATAGGCTACACCTTC. Its protein is CASSIGGGDRDVIGYTF.

The chain is built from TRBV14 and TRBJ1-1; D may be TRBD1 (6 bases). The CDR3 has 11 residues. V dropped 5 bases and J dropped 11 bases, with 12 bases sitting between them. Germline V lookup: CDR1 SGHDN, CDR2 FVKESK. CDR3 in DNA: TGTGCCAGCAGCTGGGCAGGGGATGCTTTCTTT. It encodes CASSWAGDAFF.

This sequence joins TRBV5-5 and TRBJ2-7; 8 positions match TRBD1. V lost 1 base, J lost 5 bases, and 2 bases stayed unmatched. The CDR3 loop spans 13 amino acids. CDR1 and CDR2 (germline): SGHKS, YYEKEE (reference sequence). The CDR3 DNA reads as TGTGCCAGCAGCTTGCAGGGGGCAGACGAGCAGTACTTC. Encoded protein: CASSLQGADEQYF.

This chain joins TRBV12-3 or TRBV12-4 and TRBJ2-1; TRBD1 aligns across 8 bases. The CDR3 is 13 amino acids. The trim removed 8 bases at V and 4 bases at J, leaving 4 bases unmatched. The CDR3 coding sequence is TGTGCCAGCCGGACAGGGAATTACAATGAGCAGTTCTTC. Translation: CASRTGNYNEQFF.

The chain recombines TRBV10-3 with TRBJ2-7; 8 bases agree with TRBD1. J lost 7 bases, V lost 1 base, and 3 bases had no gene match. The CDR3 runs 13 residues. Germline CDR1 is ENHRY and CDR2 is SYGVKD. The CDR3, as DNA: TGTGCCATCAGTGAGTTGACAGGGGAGGAGCAGTACTTC. This encodes CAISELTGEEQYF.

The chain has TRBV29-1 and TRBJ2-3; D is ambiguous. The CDR3 is made up of 15 amino acids. Germline CDR1 reads SQVTM; CDR2 reads ANQGSEA. Trimming removed 5 bases from V and 3 bases from J, with 18 bases in between. CDR3 sequence reads: CSVLRPKVQTDTQYF. DNA for the CDR3: TGCAGCGTTCTAAGACCGAAGGTACAGACAGATACGCAGTATTTT.